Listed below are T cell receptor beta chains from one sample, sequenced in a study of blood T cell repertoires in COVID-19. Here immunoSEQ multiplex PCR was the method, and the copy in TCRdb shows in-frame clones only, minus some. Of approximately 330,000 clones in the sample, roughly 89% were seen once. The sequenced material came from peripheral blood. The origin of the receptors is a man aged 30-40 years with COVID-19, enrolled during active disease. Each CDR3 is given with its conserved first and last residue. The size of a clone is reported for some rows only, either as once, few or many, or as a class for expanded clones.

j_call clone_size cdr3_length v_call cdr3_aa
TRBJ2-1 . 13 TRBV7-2 CASSLARYNEQFF
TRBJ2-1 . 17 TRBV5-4 CASSSFSGRGFYNEQFF
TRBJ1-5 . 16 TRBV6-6 CASRPGPTGLGQPQHF
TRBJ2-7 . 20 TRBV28 CASSLRYWTSGRTLMYEQYF
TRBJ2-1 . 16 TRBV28 CASSHQRGGLYNEQFF
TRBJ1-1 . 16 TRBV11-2 CASSTYRLQKLTGAFF
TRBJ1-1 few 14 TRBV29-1 CSVWDRGTVTEAFF
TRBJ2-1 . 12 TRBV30 CAWSQLAGEQFF
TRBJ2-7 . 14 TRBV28 CASVDGTGIGRQYF
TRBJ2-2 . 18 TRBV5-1 CASSWSSGRAQGTGELFF
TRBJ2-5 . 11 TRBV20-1 CSASTSLLWNF
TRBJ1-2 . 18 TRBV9 CASSALGGQGASRYGYTF
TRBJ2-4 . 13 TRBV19 CASRGLAKNIQYF
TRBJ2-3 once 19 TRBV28 CASSPGWLAGGKRTDTQYF
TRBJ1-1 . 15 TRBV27 CASSVTGGQLGEAFF